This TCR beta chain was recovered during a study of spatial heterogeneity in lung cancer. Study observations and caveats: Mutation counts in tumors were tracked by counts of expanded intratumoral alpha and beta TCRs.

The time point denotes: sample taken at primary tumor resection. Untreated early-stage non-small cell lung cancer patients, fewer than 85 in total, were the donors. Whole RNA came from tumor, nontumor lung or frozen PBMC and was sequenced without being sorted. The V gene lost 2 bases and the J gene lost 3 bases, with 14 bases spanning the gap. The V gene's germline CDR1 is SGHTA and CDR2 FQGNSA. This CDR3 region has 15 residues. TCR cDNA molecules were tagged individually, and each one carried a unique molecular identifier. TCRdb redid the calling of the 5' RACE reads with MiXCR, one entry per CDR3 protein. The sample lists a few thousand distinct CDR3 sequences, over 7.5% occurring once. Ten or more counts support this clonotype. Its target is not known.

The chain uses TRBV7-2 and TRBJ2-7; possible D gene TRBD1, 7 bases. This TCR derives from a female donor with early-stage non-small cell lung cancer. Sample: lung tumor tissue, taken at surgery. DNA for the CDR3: TGTGCCAGCAGCTTAAGACAGGGCGGGGACTACGAGCAGTACTTC. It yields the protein CASSLRQGGDYEQYF.